The clone carrying this T cell receptor (beta chain) has at least ten counts. Antigen: not known. Newly diagnosed hyperthyroidism patients aged 18 to 65 years had disease lasting under 2 months. Exclusion of a patient resulted from uncontrolled infection, other autoimmune disease, pregnancy or lactation. The data originate from a study of T cells in Graves' hyperthyroidism and ophthalmopathy. Amplification yielded TCR beta CDR3 regions, with RNA transcripts as the source. RT-PCR in the first round (using the HTBI primer set) targeted the TCR CDR3. TCRdb ran MiXCR on the multiplex PCR reads and lists one entry per CDR3 protein. The repertoire includes approximately 720,000 distinct CDR3 sequences, 18% of them detected once, and roughly a sixth sits in the top ten. V was cut by 1 base and J by 10 bases, with 10 bases left in between. From germline, CDR1 is SQVTM and CDR2 ANQGSEA. This CDR3 spans 11 amino acids.

General study findings and limits: Most clonotypes expanded in thyroid above 0.001 were likewise present in blood.

The receptor was derived from a woman between 50 and 59 years old with Graves' hyperthyroidism that later progressed to Graves' ophthalmopathy. The chain carries TRBV29-1 and TRBJ1-2; D may be TRBD1 (6 bases). The sample was blood. CDR3 sequence reads: CSVEAGAVYTF. Here the CDR3 DNA reads TGCAGCGTTGAAGCAGGGGCGGTCTACACCTTC. The complete variable domain, with remaining parts taken from reference TRBV29-1 and TRBJ1-2, reads SAVISQKPSRDICQRGTSLTIQCQVDSQVTMMFWYRQQPGQSLTLIATANQGSEATYESGFVIDKFPISRPNLTFSTLTVSNMSPEDSSIYLCSVEAGAVYTFGSGTRLTVV.